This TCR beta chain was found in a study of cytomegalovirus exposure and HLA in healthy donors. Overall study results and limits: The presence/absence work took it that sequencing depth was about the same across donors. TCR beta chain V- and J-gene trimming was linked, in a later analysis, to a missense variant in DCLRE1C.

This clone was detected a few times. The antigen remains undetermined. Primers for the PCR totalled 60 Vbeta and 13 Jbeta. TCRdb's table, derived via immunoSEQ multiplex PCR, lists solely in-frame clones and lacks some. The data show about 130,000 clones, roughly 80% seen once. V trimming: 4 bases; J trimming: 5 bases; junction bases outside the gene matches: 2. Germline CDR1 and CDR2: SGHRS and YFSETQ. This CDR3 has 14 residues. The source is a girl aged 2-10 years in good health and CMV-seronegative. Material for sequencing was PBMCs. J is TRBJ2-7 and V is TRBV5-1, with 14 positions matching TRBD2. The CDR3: CASSLGLAGDEQYF. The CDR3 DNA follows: TGCGCCAGCAGCCTGGGACTAGCGGGAGACGAGCAGTACTTC.